This TCR beta chain was recorded in a study of blood T cells in healthy people across ages. Study conclusions and caveats: The unsorted PBMCs prevented any conclusive comparison of naive versus antigen-experienced cells. Diversity of TCR beta per million T cells declined in a roughly linear way with age. Long-lived and aged donors differed, with more naive CD4+ cells and higher diversity in the long-lived.

Through a sample-barcoded 5' primer and a J-beta primer mix, a second PCR was run for about 7 to 12 cycles. TCRdb processed the 5' RACE reads anew with MiXCR; each CDR3 protein has one entry. The sample holds over 550,000 distinct CDR3 sequences; approximately 30% are singletons and the top ten take about a sixth. Per germline, CDR1 DFQATT and CDR2 SNEGSKA (reference sequence). The CDR3 has 13 amino acids. V was trimmed by 5 bases and J by 1 base, leaving 11 bases between them. This clonotype was seen ten or more times. Its antigen is not identified. Sequencing was carried out using blood. This TCR was sampled from a woman older than 75 in good health. V and J are TRBV20-1 and TRBJ1-1; D is unclear. The CDR3 DNA follows: TGCAGTGCTCGGCCCGAGGGGAACACTGAAGCTTTCTTT. Translated, it gives CSARPEGNTEAFF.